The 25 T cell receptor beta chains listed next were all sequenced from one sample in a study of T cells in Graves' hyperthyroidism and ophthalmopathy. Regions amplified from RNA transcripts were the TCR beta CDR3 regions. The TCR CDR3 first-round RT-PCR relied on the HTBI primer set. MiXCR, run by TCRdb on the multiplex PCR reads, gives a single entry per CDR3 protein. The sample carries over 500,000 distinct CDR3 sequences, around 13% recorded once. The sequencing sample was made of blood. Receptors originate from a woman in her thirties or forties with Graves' hyperthyroidism.

This clonotype was detected a few times. The chain couples TRBV9 to TRBJ1-5; 7 bases match TRBD1. The germline CDR1 and CDR2 sequences are SGDLS and YYNGEE. With 3 bases clipped from V and 1 base from J, the junction kept 4 bases outside the gene matches. The CDR3 has 15 residues. For the CDR3, the DNA is TGTGCCAGCAGCGGTGAGGGGGCGAGCAATCAGCCCCAGCATTTT. Amino acid sequence: CASSGEGASNQPQHF.

This clonotype showed up many times. The CDR3, as DNA: TGCAGTGCTAGTCCCTGGGAAAAGACTGAAGCTTTCTTT. Translated, it gives CSASPWEKTEAFF. The chain is built from TRBV20-1 and TRBJ1-1; unclear D gene. The CDR3 has 13 residues. CDR1 DFQATT and CDR2 SNEGSKA come from the germline V gene (reference sequence). Between the trimmed V and J ends, which lost 3 bases and 5 bases, there was a span of 13 bases.

DNA of the CDR3: TGCAGTGCCAACTTTGAGGGAAATGGCTACACCTTC. Translating gives CSANFEGNGYTF. V usage is TRBV20-1 and J usage is TRBJ1-2; D is unresolved. V lost 6 bases and J lost 6, with 14 bases in between. Germline CDR1 is DFQATT and CDR2 is SNEGSKA (reference sequence). This CDR3 region has 12 residues.

This clonotype has at least ten counts. The J gene is TRBJ1-1, the V gene TRBV28; D uncertain. The CDR3 has 12 residues. Germline V gene sequence: CDR1 MDHEN, CDR2 SYDVKM. Trimming cost V 8 bases and J 0 bases, with 7 bases left between them. CDR3 DNA sequence: TGTGCCAGCGGAATAGTGAACACTGAAGCTTTCTTT. Translation gives CASGIVNTEAFF.

CDR3: CASSQGPPYNEQFF. The CDR3 DNA reads as TGTGCCAGCAGCCAGGGACCACCGTACAATGAGCAGTTCTTC. J is TRBJ2-1 and V is TRBV14; D is perhaps TRBD1 or TRBD2 (5 bases each). The CDR3 sequence is 14 residues long. Trimming took 3 bases from V and 4 from J, leaving 10 bases between them. Germline CDR1 reads SGHDN; CDR2 reads FVKESK.

The genes are TRBV24-1 and TRBJ2-7, with 9 nucleotides matching TRBD1. The CDR3 totals 15 residues. J was trimmed by 7 bases and V by 4 bases; bases with no gene match: 10. Germline lookup yields CDR1 KGHDR and CDR2 SFDVKD. The CDR3 nucleotides are TGTGCCACCAGTGAATCAGGGACAGGGAGCCGAGAGCAGTACTTC. It codes for CATSESGTGSREQYF.

J is TRBJ2-3 and V is TRBV27; 11 positions match TRBD2. V lost 5 bases and J lost 9; bases outside the gene matches: 4. The CDR3 length is 13 residues. CDR1 MNHEY and CDR2 SMNVEV come from the germline V gene (reference sequence). Here the CDR3 DNA reads TGTGCCAGCAGTCCGGGGACTAGCGGCACGCAGTATTTT. This gives the protein CASSPGTSGTQYF.

The table lists this clonotype with many counts. The V gene is TRBV28, the J gene TRBJ1-5, with 8 positions matching TRBD1. The CDR3 length is 16 residues. J lost 0 bases, V lost 5 bases, and 6 bases had no gene match. Looked up from germline, CDR1 is MDHEN and CDR2 is SYDVKM. CDR3 nucleotides: TGTGCCAGCAGTCCGTGGACAGGGAATAGCAATCAGCCCCAGCATTTT. Translating it yields CASSPWTGNSNQPQHF.

This clonotype has ten or more counts. V usage is TRBV20-1 and J usage is TRBJ2-7; TRBD2 aligns across 7 bases. CDR1 is DFQATT and CDR2 is SNEGSKA in the germline V gene (reference sequence). Trimming cost V 0 bases and J 5 bases; bases outside gene matches: 7. CDR3 length equals 14 residues. CDR3 sequence reads: CSARDIAGGNEQYF. In DNA, the CDR3 is TGCAGTGCTAGAGATATAGCGGGCGGAAACGAGCAGTACTTC.

This clonotype was observed at least ten times. V is TRBV28 and J is TRBJ2-3; D is ambiguous. V gave up 6 bases and J gave up 2 bases, with 6 bases separating them. The CDR3 has 12 amino acids. Germline CDR1 is MDHEN and CDR2 is SYDVKM. The CDR3: CASRGNTDTQYF. The CDR3 coding sequence is TGTGCCAGCAGGGGAAACACAGATACGCAGTATTTT.

A single count supports this clonotype. The chain links TRBV3-1 to TRBJ2-6; D not resolved. CDR3 length: 16 residues. Germline assignment: CDR1 LGHDT and CDR2 YNNKEL (reference sequence). Between the trimmed V and J ends, which lost 6 bases and 0 bases, there was a span of 12 bases. In DNA, the CDR3 is TGTGCCAGCAGATATGGTTGGGACTCTGGGGCCAACGTCCTGACTTTC. Translation: CASRYGWDSGANVLTF.

There are many counts of this clonotype. The CDR3 DNA sequence: TGCAGTGCTGGGACTAGCGGGAAATACGAGCAGTACTTC. Protein product: CSAGTSGKYEQYF. The chain recombines TRBV20-1 with TRBJ2-7; 13 nucleotides match TRBD2. Germline CDR1 DFQATT, CDR2 SNEGSKA (reference sequence). The trim removed 5 bases at V and 4 bases at J, leaving 2 bases unmatched. The CDR3 covers 13 residues.

The chain combines TRBV20-1 with TRBJ2-1, with 13 bases that match TRBD2. From germline, CDR1 is DFQATT and CDR2 SNEGSKA (reference sequence). With 0 bases clipped from V and 5 bases from J, the junction kept 10 bases outside the gene matches. This CDR3 region has 18 residues. The CDR3 bases are TGCAGTGCTAGAGATTGGACTAGCGGGAGTGTGGGTAACAATGAGCAGTTCTTC. Residues: CSARDWTSGSVGNNEQFF.

This clonotype was found many times. The rearrangement joins TRBV28 to TRBJ2-5; D is perhaps TRBD1 (5 bases). This CDR3 contains 13 residues. The V gene's germline CDR1 is MDHEN and CDR2 SYDVKM. V lost 5 bases to trimming and J lost 1 base, with 8 bases between them. In nucleotides, the CDR3 is TGTGCCAGCAGTATAGGGGTCCAAGAGACCCAGTACTTC. Translating it yields CASSIGVQETQYF.

V gene TRBV19 combines with J gene TRBJ2-6; TRBD1 matches 10 bases. The V gene's germline CDR1 is LNHDA and CDR2 SQIVND (reference sequence). The CDR3 spans 20 residues. Trimming cost V 7 bases and J 2 bases; bases outside gene matches: 17. CDR3 DNA sequence: TGTGCCAGTACCGAGGGTATGTTTCGGGACAGGGGCCCTGGGGCCAACGTCCTGACTTTC. As protein: CASTEGMFRDRGPGANVLTF.

The sample holds many counts of this clonotype. In nucleotides, the CDR3 is TGCAGTGCTAGGGATGCGGGACTAGCTTCCAACAATGAGCAGTTCTTC. Translating it yields CSARDAGLASNNEQFF. The chain recombines TRBV20-1 with TRBJ2-1; 9 bases map to TRBD2. With V trimmed by 3 bases and J by 5 bases, 11 bases remained unmatched. CDR3 length: 16 amino acids. Germline CDR1 is DFQATT and CDR2 is SNEGSKA (reference sequence).

This clonotype was picked up a small number of times. The chain couples TRBV12-3 or TRBV12-4 to TRBJ1-4, with D perhaps matching TRBD1 (6 bases). V lost 5 bases to trimming and J lost 5 bases, with 15 bases between them. The CDR3 is 15 amino acids. The CDR3 loop is CASSPTGGRNEKLFF. The DNA for the CDR3 is TGTGCCAGCAGTCCGACCGGGGGGCGGAATGAAAAACTGTTTTTT.

This clonotype was observed a handful of times. This rearrangement joins TRBV28 to TRBJ2-1; D not certain. Germline CDR1 MDHEN, CDR2 SYDVKM. V was pared by 3 bases and J by 9 bases, with 9 bases between. The CDR3 loop spans 12 amino acids. This CDR3 reads CASSFSQSEQFF. CDR3 bases: TGTGCCAGCAGTTTCTCACAGAGTGAGCAGTTCTTC.

This rearrangement joins TRBV29-1 to TRBJ1-2; D is possibly TRBD1 (6 bases). Germline CDR1 reads SQVTM; CDR2 reads ANQGSEA. V shed 6 bases and J shed 6 bases, with 20 bases lying between them. The CDR3 loop spans 14 amino acids. The CDR3 coding sequence is TGCAGCGTGTCGGTGGGGGCGGGGGGAAATGGCTACACCTTC. This gives the protein CSVSVGAGGNGYTF.

Worth noting for this clonotype: A clone one base away is much larger, so this may be a read error. The conserved final phenylalanine or tryptophan is absent from the CDR3, which likely points to a read error. The V and J genes are TRBV7-9 and TRBJ2-2; D is unclear. This CDR3 is 11 amino acids long. V was pared by 6 bases and J by 5 bases, with 4 bases between. Germline V gene data show CDR1 as SEHNR and CDR2 as FQNEAQ (reference sequence). The CDR3: CASRLTGELFL. In nucleotides, the CDR3 is TGTGCCAGCAGGTTAACCGGGGAGCTGTTTCTT.

This clonotype has a count of ten or more. The V gene is TRBV3-1, the J gene TRBJ1-1; 10 nucleotides line up with TRBD1. The CDR3 totals 15 residues. Germline V gene lookup returns CDR1 LGHDT and CDR2 YNNKEL (reference sequence). After removal of 3 bases from V and 1 base from J, the junction contained 2 bases not matched to a gene. CDR3 amino acids: CASSHWDRGNTEAFF. The CDR3 DNA is TGTGCCAGCAGCCATTGGGACAGGGGGAACACTGAAGCTTTCTTT.

Ten or more counts support this clonotype. The chain couples TRBV6-1 to TRBJ1-5; D gene unclear. The V gene's germline CDR1 is MNHNS and CDR2 SASEGT. This CDR3 comprises 13 residues. V lost 0 bases, J lost 4 bases, and 4 bases lay in between. CDR3: CASSEAGNQPQHF. The CDR3 nucleotides read TGTGCCAGCAGTGAAGCCGGGAATCAGCCCCAGCATTTT.

This clonotype was observed at least ten times. The chain's CDR3 is CASSLSGSQDEQYF. For the CDR3, the DNA is TGTGCCAGCAGCTTATCCGGGAGCCAGGACGAGCAGTACTTC. The rearrangement joins TRBV11-1 to TRBJ2-7, with D perhaps TRBD2 (6 bases). Germline V gene sequence: CDR1 SGHAT, CDR2 FQDESV (reference sequence). Trimming left V 2 bases short and J 5 bases short, with 13 bases between. This CDR3 has 14 residues.

This clonotype was recorded at least ten times. The rearrangement joins TRBV18 to TRBJ2-3, with TRBD1 matching 10 bases. The CDR3 contains 16 residues. Trimming removed 4 bases from V and 4 bases from J; junction bases left unmatched: 8. CDR1 and CDR2 from the germline V gene are KGHSH and LQKENI. CDR3 sequence (DNA): TGTGCCAGCTCACGGGCGGCGGGACAGGGGCCAGATACGCAGTATTTT. Protein product: CASSRAAGQGPDTQYF.

This clonotype was detected only a few times. Written as DNA, the CDR3 is TGCAGCGTTGAAGATCGGTCCTTAGGAGCAGATACGCAGTATTTT. It codes for CSVEDRSLGADTQYF. The chain has TRBV29-1 and TRBJ2-3; D unresolved. Per the germline V gene, CDR1 is SQVTM and CDR2 is ANQGSEA. The CDR3 consists of 15 residues. Trimming left V 0 bases short and J 4 bases short, with 14 bases between.